This is a list of T cell receptor beta chains from one sample in a study of radiation and T cells in renal cell carcinoma. The protocol was immunoSEQ multiplex PCR, while the TCRdb copy is restricted to in-frame clones and leaves out a portion. The sample lists approximately 120,000 clones, roughly 80% occurring once. The sample was blood, taken from a patient whose treatment included radiotherapy and nephrectomy. The receptors stem from a woman aged 55 to 70 with renal cell carcinoma. CDR3s include the opening cysteine and the closing phenylalanine or tryptophan. D genes are given only for firm matches. Clone size is given for some rows only: seen once, a few or many times, or a class if the clone is expanded.

CDR3 | DNA | D | J | V | size
CASSILAGEFEQFF | TGTGCCAGTAGTATACTAGCGGGAGAGTTCGAGCAGTTCTTC | TRBD2 | TRBJ2-1 | TRBV19 | -
CSVGLGPGNTIYF | TGCAGCGTTGGCCTCGGGCCTGGAAACACCATATATTTT | - | TRBJ1-3 | TRBV29-1 | -
CASSEQATSGGYQETQYF | TGTGCCAGCAGTGAACAGGCGACTAGCGGGGGATACCAAGAGACCCAGTACTTC | TRBD2 | TRBJ2-5 | TRBV6-1 | -
CASSLLPREGYGYTF | TGTGCCAGCAGCTTATTGCCCAGAGAAGGATATGGCTACACCTTC | - | TRBJ1-2 | TRBV7-2 | -
CASSPSGGKIGNYGYTF | TGTGCCAGCTCACCATCAGGGGGCAAGATAGGGAACTATGGCTACACCTTC | TRBD1 | TRBJ1-2 | TRBV18 | -
CASSTTGTGGNQPQHF | TGTGCCAGTAGTACCACCGGGACAGGGGGCAATCAGCCCCAGCATTTT | TRBD1 | TRBJ1-5 | TRBV19 | once
CASRMTENYGYTF | TGTGCCAGCAGAATGACAGAGAACTATGGCTACACCTTC | - | TRBJ1-2 | TRBV6-1 | -
CASSLVQGPYEQYF | TGCGCCAGCAGCTTGGTTCAGGGTCCCTACGAGCAGTACTTC | - | TRBJ2-7 | TRBV5-1 | -
CASSQWTSGGAATGELFF | TGTGCCAGCAGCCAGTGGACTAGCGGGGGGGCAGCCACCGGGGAGCTGTTTTTT | TRBD2 | TRBJ2-2 | TRBV14 | -
CSVKEPGQTNTGELFF | TGCAGCGTAAAAGAACCGGGACAGACGAACACCGGGGAGCTGTTTTTT | TRBD1 | TRBJ2-2 | TRBV29-1 | -
CASEAGTSGYEQFF | TGTGCCAGCGAGGCCGGGACTAGCGGCTATGAGCAGTTCTTC | TRBD2 | TRBJ2-1 | TRBV2 | once
CASSLLESEKLFF | TGCGCCAGCAGCTTATTGGAAAGCGAAAAACTGTTTTTT | - | TRBJ1-4 | TRBV5-1 | once
CAISESMASGDSYEQYF | TGTGCCATCAGTGAGTCGATGGCTAGCGGAGACTCCTACGAGCAGTACTTC | TRBD2 | TRBJ2-7 | TRBV10-3 | -
CASSEVGRDPKETQYF | TGTGCCAGCAGTGAAGTGGGAAGGGACCCCAAAGAGACCCAGTACTTC | - | TRBJ2-5 | TRBV6-1 | -
CASMEGTFYEQYF | TGTGCCAGCATGGAGGGTACCTTCTACGAGCAGTACTTC | - | TRBJ2-7 | TRBV2 | -
CASSQELQNSYNEQFF | TGCGCCAGCAGCCAAGAGTTGCAGAACTCCTACAATGAGCAGTTCTTC | - | TRBJ2-1 | TRBV4-3 | -
CASSAETRPYGYTF | TGTGCCAGCAGCGCCGAAACGAGGCCCTATGGCTACACCTTC | - | TRBJ1-2 | TRBV9 | -
CASRKGQGSRYEQYF | TGTGCCAGCAGGAAGGGACAGGGAAGCCGCTACGAGCAGTACTTC | TRBD1 | TRBJ2-7 | TRBV5-4 | -
CASSLVRTGGREKLFF | TGTGCCAGCAGCTTGGTTAGGACAGGGGGTCGTGAAAAACTGTTTTTT | TRBD1 | TRBJ1-4 | TRBV5-4 | -
CASSERRTSSEQFF | TGTGCCAGCAGTGAACGGCGGACGTCTAGTGAGCAGTTCTTC | - | TRBJ2-1 | TRBV2 | -
CASSLGVRSTDTQYF | TGTGCCAGCAGCTTAGGGGTCCGAAGCACAGATACGCAGTATTTT | - | TRBJ2-3 | TRBV11-3 | -
CASSLGTGKIGGYTF | TGCGCCAGCAGCTTGGGGACAGGGAAAATTGGGGGCTACACCTTC | TRBD1 | TRBJ1-2 | TRBV5-1 | -
CASSFGGSGLNTEAFF | TGCGCCAGCAGCTTCGGGGGCTCAGGTTTGAACACTGAAGCTTTCTTT | - | TRBJ1-1 | TRBV5-1 | -
CASSQDPPSGPYNEQFF | TGCGCCAGCAGCCAAGATCCCCCCAGCGGTCCATACAATGAGCAGTTCTTC | - | TRBJ2-1 | TRBV4-3 | -
CASSQGRGVASETQYF | TGCGCCAGCAGCCAAGGGAGGGGGGTAGCCTCAGAGACCCAGTACTTC | - | TRBJ2-5 | TRBV4-1 | -
CASSLAGLEGGYTF | TGTGCCAGCAGCTTGGCTGGCCTGGAGGGAGGCTACACCTTC | - | TRBJ1-2 | TRBV5-6 | -
CASSLLRGGPPDTQYF | TGTGCCAGCAGTTTATTGCGAGGGGGCCCGCCAGATACGCAGTATTTT | TRBD1 | TRBJ2-3 | TRBV27 | -
CASSRVGGTGELFF | TGTGCCAGTAGTAGAGTAGGGGGCACCGGGGAGCTGTTTTTT | - | TRBJ2-2 | TRBV19 | -
CASSYSRGSTEAFF | TGTGCCAGCAGTTACTCGAGAGGGAGTACTGAAGCTTTCTTT | - | TRBJ1-1 | TRBV6-6 | -
CASSLSAGPGELFF | TGTGCCAGCAGTCTCTCGGCGGGGCCCGGGGAGCTGTTTTTT | - | TRBJ2-2 | TRBV28 | -
CASRQQGPPTGYTF | TGTGCCAGCAGGCAACAGGGGCCTCCAACTGGCTACACCTTC | TRBD1 | TRBJ1-2 | TRBV6-5 | -
CASSLPDSPRQPQHF | TGTGCCAGCAGTTTACCGGACAGCCCCAGGCAGCCCCAGCATTTT | - | TRBJ1-5 | TRBV27 | -
CASKGDGRRGNQPQHF | TGTGCCAGCAAAGGGGACGGCAGGAGAGGCAATCAGCCCCAGCATTTT | - | TRBJ1-5 | TRBV28 | -
CASSAPGQGFYEQYF | TGTGCCAGCAGTGCACCGGGACAGGGGTTCTACGAGCAGTACTTC | TRBD1 | TRBJ2-7 | TRBV6-1 | -
CASSEPSGIYNEQFF | TGCGCCAGCAGTGAGCCTAGCGGGATCTACAATGAGCAGTTCTTC | TRBD2 | TRBJ2-1 | TRBV10-2 | few
CASSERVTGELFF | TGTGCCAGCAGTGAACGAGTCACCGGGGAGCTGTTTTTT | - | TRBJ2-2 | TRBV2 | -
CASSRTGPYGYTF | TGTGCCAGCAGTCGGACAGGGCCCTATGGCTACACCTTC | TRBD1 | TRBJ1-2 | TRBV28 | -
CASSDDGGPGELFF | TGCGCCAGCAGCGATGACGGTGGTCCCGGGGAGCTGTTTTTT | - | TRBJ2-2 | TRBV5-1 | -
CASRFPGQVEAFF | TGTGCCAGCAGATTCCCGGGACAGGTTGAAGCTTTCTTT | TRBD1 | TRBJ1-1 | TRBV27 | -
CASSSSGQETQYF | TGTGCCAGCAGCTCTTCAGGGCAAGAGACCCAGTACTTC | - | TRBJ2-5 | TRBV7-9 | -
CASSLGTGGVTYEQYF | TGTGCCAGCAGCTTAGGTACAGGAGGAGTTACCTACGAGCAGTACTTC | - | TRBJ2-7 | TRBV7-2 | -